This T cell receptor (beta chain) was sequenced during a study of PD-L1 blockade in urothelial cancer. The data were produced by immunoSEQ multiplex PCR, yet TCRdb's version contains in-frame clones alone and is incomplete. This table holds about 45,000 clones, more than 70% found once. Specified time point: pretreatment peripheral blood. In germline, CDR1 is SGHTA, CDR2 FQGNSA. Trimming at V came to 5 bases and at J to 3 bases, leaving 10 bases not matched to a gene. The CDR3 loop spans 16 amino acids. The chain recombines TRBV7-2 with TRBJ2-3; 8 nucleotides align to TRBD2. The receptor was isolated from a donor over 35 with urothelial cancer. The sample here was PBMCs, taken around atezolizumab (anti-PD-L1) treatment. The CDR3 loop is CASSLRLGGRTDTQYF. CDR3 nucleotide sequence: TGTGCCAGCAGCCTACGACTTGGCGGGAGGACAGATACGCAGTATTTT.